These T cell receptor beta chains were read from a single sample in a study of Graves' ophthalmopathy and Graves' hyperthyroidism. TCRdb independently ran MiXCR on the multiplex PCR reads; one entry per CDR3 protein. The sample lists about 1.1 million distinct CDR3 sequences; around a third were seen once. Sequenced input: peripheral blood or thyroid tissue (not recorded which). Source of these receptors: an adult man with Graves' hyperthyroidism. CDR3s include the opening cysteine and the closing phenylalanine or tryptophan. Fields, in order: clone size, D gene, J gene, V gene, CDR3 protein, CDR3 DNA. A D gene is named only where the DNA matches it firmly. Clone sizes are given selectively: once, few, many, or a class where the clone is expanded.

clone_size: many
d_call: NA
j_call: TRBJ1-2
v_call: TRBV2
cdr3_aa: CASGGGGAYGYTF
cdr3_nt: TGTGCCAGCGGGGGGGGGGGCGCATATGGCTACACCTTC

clone_size: NA
d_call: NA
j_call: TRBJ2-7
v_call: TRBV7-9
cdr3_aa: CASSSASQPQQYF
cdr3_nt: TGTGCCAGCAGCTCCGCTAGCCAGCCCCAGCAGTACTTC

clone_size: few
d_call: NA
j_call: TRBJ1-2
v_call: TRBV7-9
cdr3_aa: CASSLSTLWLYGYTF
cdr3_nt: TGTGCCAGCAGCTTATCCACTTTATGGCTTTATGGCTACACCTTC

clone_size: NA
d_call: TRBD2
j_call: TRBJ2-7
v_call: TRBV12-3/TRBV12-4
cdr3_aa: CASSPGTSGEKSYEQYF
cdr3_nt: TGTGCCAGCAGTCCGGGGACTAGCGGCGAAAAATCCTACGAGCAGTACTTC

clone_size: many
d_call: NA
j_call: TRBJ1-1
v_call: TRBV19
cdr3_aa: CASSPLSSGTEAFF
cdr3_nt: TGTGCCAGTAGTCCCCTCAGTTCAGGGACTGAAGCTTTCTTT

clone_size: many
d_call: NA
j_call: TRBJ2-7
v_call: TRBV5-6
cdr3_aa: CASNRGDYEQYF
cdr3_nt: TGTGCCAGCAACAGAGGAGACTACGAGCAGTACTTC

clone_size: NA
d_call: NA
j_call: TRBJ2-2
v_call: TRBV4-1
cdr3_aa: CASSRATGLNTGELFF
cdr3_nt: TGCGCCAGCAGCCGAGCTACAGGGTTAAACACCGGGGAGCTGTTTTTT

clone_size: few
d_call: NA
j_call: TRBJ2-7
v_call: TRBV19
cdr3_aa: CASSIGTFGDEQYF
cdr3_nt: TGTGCCAGTAGTATTGGGACCTTCGGAGACGAGCAGTACTTC

clone_size: once
d_call: TRBD1
j_call: TRBJ1-6
v_call: TRBV6-5
cdr3_aa: CASSYSRGDNEAFNSPLHF
cdr3_nt: TGTGCCAGCAGTTACTCCAGGGGGGATAATGAAGCTTTCAATTCACCCCTCCACTTT

clone_size: NA
d_call: NA
j_call: TRBJ1-6
v_call: TRBV11-2
cdr3_aa: CASSKQGLGSPLHF
cdr3_nt: TGTGCCAGCAGCAAACAGGGACTAGGTTCACCCCTCCACTTT

clone_size: NA
d_call: NA
j_call: TRBJ1-6
v_call: TRBV30
cdr3_aa: CAWSVGPYSPLHF
cdr3_nt: TGTGCCTGGAGTGTTGGACCATATTCACCCCTCCACTTT

clone_size: few
d_call: NA
j_call: TRBJ1-1
v_call: TRBV4-3
cdr3_aa: CASSQDRSTNTEAFF
cdr3_nt: TGCGCCAGCAGCCAAGATAGGTCCACTAACACTGAAGCTTTCTTT

clone_size: NA
d_call: NA
j_call: TRBJ1-2
v_call: TRBV29-1
cdr3_aa: CSVEAGNYGYTF
cdr3_nt: TGCAGCGTTGAGGCAGGGAACTATGGCTACACCTTC

clone_size: NA
d_call: NA
j_call: TRBJ2-1
v_call: TRBV7-2
cdr3_aa: CASSFGRGYNEQFF
cdr3_nt: TGTGCCAGCAGCTTTGGGCGGGGATACAATGAGCAGTTCTTC

clone_size: many
d_call: TRBD1
j_call: TRBJ1-1
v_call: TRBV12-3/TRBV12-4
cdr3_aa: CASGPQGAGEAFF
cdr3_nt: TGTGCCAGCGGCCCACAGGGGGCGGGTGAAGCTTTCTTT

clone_size: NA
d_call: NA
j_call: TRBJ1-6
v_call: TRBV7-9
cdr3_aa: CASSINLDSPLHF
cdr3_nt: TGTGCCAGCAGTATTAACTTGGATTCACCCCTCCACTTT

clone_size: once
d_call: NA
j_call: TRBJ1-2
v_call: TRBV7-7
cdr3_aa: CASSSTAGTVDGYTF
cdr3_nt: TGTGCCAGCAGCTCAACAGCCGGGACTGTGGATGGCTACACCTTC

clone_size: many
d_call: NA
j_call: TRBJ1-5
v_call: TRBV19
cdr3_aa: CASSTNSVGPNQPQHF
cdr3_nt: TGTGCCAGTAGTACCAACTCGGTGGGCCCCAATCAGCCCCAGCATTTT

clone_size: NA
d_call: NA
j_call: TRBJ1-4
v_call: TRBV20-1
cdr3_aa: CSARESTNEKLFF
cdr3_nt: TGCAGTGCTAGAGAGTCAACTAATGAAAAACTGTTTTTT

clone_size: many
d_call: NA
j_call: TRBJ1-4
v_call: TRBV9
cdr3_aa: CASSVDGRPNEKLFF
cdr3_nt: TGTGCCAGCAGCGTAGATGGGCGGCCTAATGAAAAACTGTTTTTT